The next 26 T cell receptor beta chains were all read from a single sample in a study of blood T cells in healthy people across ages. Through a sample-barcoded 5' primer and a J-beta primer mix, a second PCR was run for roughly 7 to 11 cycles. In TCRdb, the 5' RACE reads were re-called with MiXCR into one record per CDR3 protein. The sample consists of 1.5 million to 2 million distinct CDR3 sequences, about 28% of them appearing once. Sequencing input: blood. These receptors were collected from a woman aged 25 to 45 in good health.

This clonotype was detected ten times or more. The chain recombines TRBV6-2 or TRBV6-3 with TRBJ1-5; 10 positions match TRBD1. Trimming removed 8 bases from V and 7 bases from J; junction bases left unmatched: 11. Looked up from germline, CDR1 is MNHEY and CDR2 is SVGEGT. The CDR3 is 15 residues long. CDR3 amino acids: CASGPGTGVKQPQHF. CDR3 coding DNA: TGTGCCAGCGGTCCAGGGACAGGGGTGAAACAGCCCCAGCATTTT.

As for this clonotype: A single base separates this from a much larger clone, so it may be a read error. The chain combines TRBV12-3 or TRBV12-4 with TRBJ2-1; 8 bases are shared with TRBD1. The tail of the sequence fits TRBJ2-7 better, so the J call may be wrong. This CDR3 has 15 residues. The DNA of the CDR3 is TGTGCCAGCAGTCGCCGACAGGGGCAGAGTGCTGAGCAGTACTTC. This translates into CASSRRQGQSAEQYF.

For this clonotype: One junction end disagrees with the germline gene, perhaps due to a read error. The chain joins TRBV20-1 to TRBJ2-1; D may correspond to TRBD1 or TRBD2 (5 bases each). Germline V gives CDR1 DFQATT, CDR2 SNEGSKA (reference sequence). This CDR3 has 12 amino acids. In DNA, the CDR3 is TGCAGGGCTAGAATAAATCGGGACGAGCAGTTCTTC. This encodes CRARINRDEQFF.

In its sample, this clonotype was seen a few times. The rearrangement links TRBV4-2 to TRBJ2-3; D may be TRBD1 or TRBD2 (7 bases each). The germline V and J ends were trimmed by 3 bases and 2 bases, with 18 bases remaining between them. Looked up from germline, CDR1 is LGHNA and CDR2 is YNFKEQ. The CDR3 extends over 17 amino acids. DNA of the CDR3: TGTGCCAGCAGCCACCCAAAGGGAGGGGGCGCCACAGATACGCAGTATTTT. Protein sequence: CASSHPKGGGATDTQYF.

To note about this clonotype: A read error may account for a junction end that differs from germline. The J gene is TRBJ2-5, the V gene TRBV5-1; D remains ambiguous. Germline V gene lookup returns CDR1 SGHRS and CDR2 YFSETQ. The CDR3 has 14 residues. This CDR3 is CASSPSGSREAQYF. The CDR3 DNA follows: TGCGCCAGCAGCCCCAGTGGTTCCCGAGAGGCCCAGTACTTC.

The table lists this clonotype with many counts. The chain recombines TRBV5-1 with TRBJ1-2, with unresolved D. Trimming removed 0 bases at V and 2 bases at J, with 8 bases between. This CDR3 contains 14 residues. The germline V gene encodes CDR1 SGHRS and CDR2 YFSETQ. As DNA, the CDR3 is TGCGCCAGCAGCTTGGCTGGAAAGAACTATGGCTACACCTTC. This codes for CASSLAGKNYGYTF.

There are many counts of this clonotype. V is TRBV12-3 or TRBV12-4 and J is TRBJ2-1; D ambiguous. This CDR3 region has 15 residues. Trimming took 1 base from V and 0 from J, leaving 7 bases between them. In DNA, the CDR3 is TGTGCCAGCAGTTTAGACCAAACCTCCTACAATGAGCAGTTCTTC. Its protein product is CASSLDQTSYNEQFF.

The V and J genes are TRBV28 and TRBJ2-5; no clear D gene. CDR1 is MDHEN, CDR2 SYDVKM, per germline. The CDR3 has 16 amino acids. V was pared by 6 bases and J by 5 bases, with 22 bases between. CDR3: CASSQTRGFKRETQYF. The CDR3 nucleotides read TGTGCCAGCAGCCAAACTCGAGGTTTTAAAAGGGAGACCCAGTACTTC.

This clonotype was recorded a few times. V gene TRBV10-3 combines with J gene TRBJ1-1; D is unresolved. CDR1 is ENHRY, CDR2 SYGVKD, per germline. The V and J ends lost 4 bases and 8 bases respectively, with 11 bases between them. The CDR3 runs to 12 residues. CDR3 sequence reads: CAISGGLTEAFF. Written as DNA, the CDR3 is TGTGCCATCAGTGGTGGGCTGACAGAAGCTTTCTTT.

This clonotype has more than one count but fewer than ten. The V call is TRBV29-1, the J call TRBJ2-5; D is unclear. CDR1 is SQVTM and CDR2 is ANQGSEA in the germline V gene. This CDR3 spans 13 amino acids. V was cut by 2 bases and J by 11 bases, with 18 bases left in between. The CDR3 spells CSVEKARNNEQYF. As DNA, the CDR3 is TGCAGCGTTGAAAAGGCTCGGAACAATGAGCAGTACTTC.

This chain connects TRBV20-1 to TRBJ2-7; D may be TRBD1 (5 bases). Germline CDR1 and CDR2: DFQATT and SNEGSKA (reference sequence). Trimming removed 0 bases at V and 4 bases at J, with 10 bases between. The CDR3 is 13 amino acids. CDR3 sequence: CSARDRRGYEQYF. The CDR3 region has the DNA TGCAGTGCTAGAGATCGTAGGGGTTACGAGCAGTACTTC.

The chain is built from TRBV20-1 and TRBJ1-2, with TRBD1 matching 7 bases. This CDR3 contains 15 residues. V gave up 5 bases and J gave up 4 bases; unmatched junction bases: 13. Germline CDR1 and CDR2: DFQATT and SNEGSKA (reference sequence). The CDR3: CSADQGQSGSYGYTF. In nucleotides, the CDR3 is TGCAGTGCTGATCAGGGACAGTCTGGTTCCTATGGCTACACCTTC.

Written as DNA, the CDR3 is TGTGCCAGCAGTGGGGGACAGGGGCGCGAGCCCCAGTACTTC. As protein: CASSGGQGREPQYF. The chain combines TRBV12-3 or TRBV12-4 with TRBJ2-5, with 10 bases that match TRBD1. The V gene end was trimmed by 5 bases and the J gene end by 9 bases; junction bases not matched to a gene: 9. The length of the CDR3 is 14 residues.

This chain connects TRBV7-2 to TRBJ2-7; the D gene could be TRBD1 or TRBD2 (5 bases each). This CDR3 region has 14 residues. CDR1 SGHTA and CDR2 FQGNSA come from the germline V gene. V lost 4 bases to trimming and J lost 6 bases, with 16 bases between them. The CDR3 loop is CASSCHLRGGEQYF. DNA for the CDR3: TGTGCCAGCAGCTGCCATTTACGGGGCGGCGAGCAGTACTTC.

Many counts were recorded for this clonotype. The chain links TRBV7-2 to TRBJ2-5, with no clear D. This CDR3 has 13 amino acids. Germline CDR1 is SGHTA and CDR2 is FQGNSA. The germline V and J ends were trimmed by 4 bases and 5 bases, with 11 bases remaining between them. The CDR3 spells CASSSSFFETQYF. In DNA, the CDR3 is TGTGCCAGCAGCTCCTCATTTTTCGAGACCCAGTACTTC.

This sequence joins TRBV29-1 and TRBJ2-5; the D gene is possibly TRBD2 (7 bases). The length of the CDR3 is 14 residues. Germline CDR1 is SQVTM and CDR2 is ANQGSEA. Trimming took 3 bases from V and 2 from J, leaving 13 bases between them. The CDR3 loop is CSVEGGQGQETQYF. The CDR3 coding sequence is TGCAGCGTTGAGGGGGGGCAAGGGCAAGAGACCCAGTACTTC.

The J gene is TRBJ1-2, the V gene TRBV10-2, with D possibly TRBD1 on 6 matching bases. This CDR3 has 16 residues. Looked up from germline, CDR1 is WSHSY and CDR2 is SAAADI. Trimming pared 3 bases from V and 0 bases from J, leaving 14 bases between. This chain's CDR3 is CASSDPGQYTNYGYTF. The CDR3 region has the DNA TGCGCCAGCAGTGACCCCGGACAGTATACTAACTATGGCTACACCTTC.

The CDR3 DNA reads as TGTGCCAGCAGTTCTTTGGGGGTTGCCTATGGCTACACCTTC. Amino acids: CASSSLGVAYGYTF. The rearrangement uses TRBV12-3 or TRBV12-4 and TRBJ1-2; D is possibly TRBD1 (5 bases). This CDR3 has 14 residues. Trimming took off 4 bases at V and 4 bases at J, with 13 bases between the two ends.

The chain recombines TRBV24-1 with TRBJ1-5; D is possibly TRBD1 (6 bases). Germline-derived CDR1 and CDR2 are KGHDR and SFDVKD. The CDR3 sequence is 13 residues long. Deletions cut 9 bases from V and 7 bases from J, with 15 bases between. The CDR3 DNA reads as TGTGCCACCCAGGGGAGGGTGGGACAGCCCCAGCATTTT. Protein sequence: CATQGRVGQPQHF.

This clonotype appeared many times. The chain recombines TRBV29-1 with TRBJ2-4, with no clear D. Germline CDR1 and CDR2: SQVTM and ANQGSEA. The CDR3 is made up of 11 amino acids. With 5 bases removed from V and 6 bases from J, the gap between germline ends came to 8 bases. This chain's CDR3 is CSVQAGNIQYF. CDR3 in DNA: TGCAGCGTTCAGGCCGGAAACATTCAGTACTTC.

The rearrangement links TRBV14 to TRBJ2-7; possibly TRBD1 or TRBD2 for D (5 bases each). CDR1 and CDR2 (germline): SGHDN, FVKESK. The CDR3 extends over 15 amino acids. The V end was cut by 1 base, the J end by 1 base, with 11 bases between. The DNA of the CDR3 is TGTGCCAGCAGCCAAGTGAGGGGCTCTTCCTACGAGCAGTACTTC. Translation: CASSQVRGSSYEQYF.

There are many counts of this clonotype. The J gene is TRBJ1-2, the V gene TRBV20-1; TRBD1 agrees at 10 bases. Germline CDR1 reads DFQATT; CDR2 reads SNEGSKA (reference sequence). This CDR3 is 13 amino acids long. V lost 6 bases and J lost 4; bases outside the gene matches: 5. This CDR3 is CSAWDRGFYGYTF. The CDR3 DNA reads TGCAGTGCGTGGGACAGGGGATTCTATGGCTACACCTTC.

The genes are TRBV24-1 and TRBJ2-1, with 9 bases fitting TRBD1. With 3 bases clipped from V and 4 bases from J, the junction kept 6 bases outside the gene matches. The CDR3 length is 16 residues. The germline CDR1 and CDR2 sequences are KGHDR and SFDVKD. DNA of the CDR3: TGTGCCACCAGTGATCCCAGGACAGGGGCTTACAATGAGCAGTTCTTC. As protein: CATSDPRTGAYNEQFF.

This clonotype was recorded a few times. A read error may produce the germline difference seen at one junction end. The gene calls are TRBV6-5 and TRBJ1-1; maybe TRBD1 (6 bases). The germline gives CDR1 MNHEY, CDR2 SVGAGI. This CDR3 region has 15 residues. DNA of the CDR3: TGTGCCAGCAGTTCAACAGGGACGGAGAACACTAAAGCTTTCTTT. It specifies CASSSTGTENTKAFF.

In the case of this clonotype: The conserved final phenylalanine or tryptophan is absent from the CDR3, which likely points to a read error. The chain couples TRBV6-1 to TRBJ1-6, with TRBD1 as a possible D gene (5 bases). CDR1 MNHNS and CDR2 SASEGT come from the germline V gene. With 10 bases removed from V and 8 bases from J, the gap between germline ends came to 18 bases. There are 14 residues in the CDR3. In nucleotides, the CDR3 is TGTGCCACAGACCGGGACCTCATGGATTCACCCCTCCACCTT. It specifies CATDRDLMDSPLHL.

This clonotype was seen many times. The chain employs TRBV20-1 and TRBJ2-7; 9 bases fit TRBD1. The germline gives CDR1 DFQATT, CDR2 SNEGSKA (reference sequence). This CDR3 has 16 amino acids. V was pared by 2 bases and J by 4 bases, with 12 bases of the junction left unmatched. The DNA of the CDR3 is TGCAGTGCTAGAACTCGGGACAGGGCTCTTGTGTACGAGCAGTACTTC. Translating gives CSARTRDRALVYEQYF.